The clone carrying this T cell receptor beta chain was recorded many times. CDR3 length: 14 amino acids. CDR1 and CDR2 (germline): MRHNA, SNTAGT. The ends lost 11 bases at V and 0 bases at J; junction bases unmatched: 8. Data came from immunoSEQ multiplex PCR; TCRdb stores just in-frame clones and leaves some out. Altogether approximately 97,000 clones are present, 85% to 90% being singletons, with the ten largest covering 13% to 15%. This entry comes from a study of control samples from healthy donors and cancer patients. The sample comprised blood. The receptor's source is a man aged 30 to 39 in good health. The V and J genes are TRBV6-4 and TRBJ2-7; 9 nucleotides agree with TRBD2. The CDR3 DNA reads as TGTGCCCCCACGGGGACTAGCAGCTCCTACGAGCAGTACTTC. This encodes CAPTGTSSSYEQYF.